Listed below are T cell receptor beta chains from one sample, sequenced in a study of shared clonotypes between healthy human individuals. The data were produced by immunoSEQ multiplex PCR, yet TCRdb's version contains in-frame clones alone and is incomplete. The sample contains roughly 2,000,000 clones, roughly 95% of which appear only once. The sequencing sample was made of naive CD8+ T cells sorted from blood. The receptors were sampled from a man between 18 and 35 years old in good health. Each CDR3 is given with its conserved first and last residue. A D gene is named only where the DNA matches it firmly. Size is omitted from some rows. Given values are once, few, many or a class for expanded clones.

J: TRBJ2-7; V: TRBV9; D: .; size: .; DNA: TGTGCCAGCAGCGTCTCATGGGGTAGCTCCTACGAGCAGTACTTC; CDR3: CASSVSWGSSYEQYF
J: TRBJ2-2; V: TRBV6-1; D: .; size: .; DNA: TGTGCCAGCAGTGAACTGAGGGGAGGAGGCGCCGGGGAGCTGTTTTTT; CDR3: CASSELRGGGAGELFF
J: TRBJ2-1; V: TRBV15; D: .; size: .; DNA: TGTGCCACCAGCAGAGTAAGAACTAGCCCGAACAATGAGCAGTTCTTC; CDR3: CATSRVRTSPNNEQFF
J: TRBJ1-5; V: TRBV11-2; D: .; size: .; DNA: TGTGCCAGCAGCTTAGACCCACAGAAGCCCCAGCATTTT; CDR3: CASSLDPQKPQHF
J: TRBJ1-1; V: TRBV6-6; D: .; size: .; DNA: TGTGCCAGCAGTCAGCCCGTTGCTTTCTTT; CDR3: CASSQPVAFF
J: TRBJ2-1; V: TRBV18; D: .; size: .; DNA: TGTGCCAGCTCACCACCGTCGGGATCCTTTCATGGGGCCAATGAGCAGTTCTTC; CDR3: CASSPPSGSFHGANEQFF
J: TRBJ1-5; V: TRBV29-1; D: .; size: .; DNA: TGCAGCTCTTCACAGGGACATAGCAATCAGCCCCAGCATTTT; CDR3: CSSSQGHSNQPQHF
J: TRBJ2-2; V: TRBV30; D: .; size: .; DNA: TGTGCCTGGGGTTATGCGGCAGGCACCGGGGAGCTGTTTTTT; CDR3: CAWGYAAGTGELFF
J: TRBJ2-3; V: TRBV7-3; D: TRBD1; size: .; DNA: TGTGCCAGCAGCCCCTGGGGACAGGGCAGCACAGATACGCAGTATTTT; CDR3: CASSPWGQGSTDTQYF
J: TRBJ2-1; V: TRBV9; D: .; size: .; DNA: TGTGCCAGCAGCGTCGAAGGGGAATCCTACAATGAGCAGTTCTTC; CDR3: CASSVEGESYNEQFF
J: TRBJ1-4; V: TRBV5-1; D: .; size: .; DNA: TGCGCCAGCAGCTTGGAAGTGGGGGCGAATGAAAAACTGTTTTTT; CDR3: CASSLEVGANEKLFF
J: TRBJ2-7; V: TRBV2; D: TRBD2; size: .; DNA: TGTGCCAGCACCGAAATAGCGGGAGCCTACGAGCAGTACTTC; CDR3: CASTEIAGAYEQYF
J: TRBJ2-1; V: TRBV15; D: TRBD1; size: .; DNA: TGTGCCACCAGCACCAGGACAGGGCTAAATGAGCAGTTCTTC; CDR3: CATSTRTGLNEQFF
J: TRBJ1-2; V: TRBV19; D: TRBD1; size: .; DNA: TGTGCCAGTAGTAGGCCAGGGGGCGTATACTATGGCTACACCTTC; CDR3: CASSRPGGVYYGYTF
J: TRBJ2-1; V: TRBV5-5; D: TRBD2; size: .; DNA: TGTGCCAGCAGCTTGGGACTAGCGGGAGGGCCCTACAATGAGCAGTTCTTC; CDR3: CASSLGLAGGPYNEQFF
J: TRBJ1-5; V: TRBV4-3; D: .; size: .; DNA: TGCGCCAGCAGCCAAGATGAGAATAGCAATCAGCCCCAGCATTTT; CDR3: CASSQDENSNQPQHF
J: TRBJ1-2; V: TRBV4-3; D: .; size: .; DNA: TGCGCCAGCAGCGAAGCTATCCACGCTGAAGTGTCAAACTATGGCTACACCTTC; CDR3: CASSEAIHAEVSNYGYTF
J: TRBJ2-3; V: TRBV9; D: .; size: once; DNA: TGTGCCAGCAGCGTAGAGCCGGGCCTGCCAACAGATACGCAGTATTTT; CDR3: CASSVEPGLPTDTQYF
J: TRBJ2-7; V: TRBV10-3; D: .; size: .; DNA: TGTGCCATCAGTGAAGAAGGCAGCTCCTACGAGCAGTACTTC; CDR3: CAISEEGSSYEQYF
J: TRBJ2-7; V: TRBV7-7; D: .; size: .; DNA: TGTGCTAGCAGCTTAGAAATGGGCTACGAGCAGTACTTC; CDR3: CASSLEMGYEQYF
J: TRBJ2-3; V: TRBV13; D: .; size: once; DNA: TGTGCCAGCAGCTTTCCTCAGGGATCCCCTTCAGATACGCAGTATTTT; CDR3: CASSFPQGSPSDTQYF
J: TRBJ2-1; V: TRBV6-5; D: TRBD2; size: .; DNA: TGTGCCAGCAGCCCCGGGACTAGCGCTAATGAGCAGTTCTTC; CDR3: CASSPGTSANEQFF
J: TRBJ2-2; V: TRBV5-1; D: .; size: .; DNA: TGCGCCAGCAGCTTGTCCAGGACCGGGACAGGGGAGCTGTTTTTT; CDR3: CASSLSRTGTGELFF
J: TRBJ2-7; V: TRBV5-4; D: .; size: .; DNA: TGTGCCAGCAGCTTGGCCGGGTTCTACGAGCAGTACTTC; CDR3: CASSLAGFYEQYF
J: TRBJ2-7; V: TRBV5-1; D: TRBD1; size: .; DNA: TGCGCCAGCAGCTTGGTAACAGGGGACTACGAGCAGTACTTC; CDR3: CASSLVTGDYEQYF
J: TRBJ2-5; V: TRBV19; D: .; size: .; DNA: TGTGCCAGTAGTATTGACGGTGAAGAGACCCAGTACTTC; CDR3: CASSIDGEETQYF
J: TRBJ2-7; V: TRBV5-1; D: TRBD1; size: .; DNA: TGCGCCAGCAGCTTTACAGGGGGACTTTACGAGCAGTACTTC; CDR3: CASSFTGGLYEQYF
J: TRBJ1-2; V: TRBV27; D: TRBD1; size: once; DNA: TGTGCCAGCAGTCCCTACAGGGGGGTCTATGGCTACACCTTC; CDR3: CASSPYRGVYGYTF
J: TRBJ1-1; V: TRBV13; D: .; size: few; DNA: TGTGCCAGCAGCCGGGAGGGTGGGGACACTGAAGCTTTCTTT; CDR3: CASSREGGDTEAFF
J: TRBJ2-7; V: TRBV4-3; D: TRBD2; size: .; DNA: TGCGCCAGCAGCCAAGATTCATTGGGGACTACCTGGGAGCAGTACTTC; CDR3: CASSQDSLGTTWEQYF
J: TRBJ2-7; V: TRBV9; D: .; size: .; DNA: TGTGCCAGCAGCCCAGGGACTGCCTCCTACGAGCAGTACTTC; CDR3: CASSPGTASYEQYF
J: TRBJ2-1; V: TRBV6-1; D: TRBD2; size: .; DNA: TGTGCCAGCAGCCTGGGACTAGCGGGAGTCAATGAGCAGTTCTTC; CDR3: CASSLGLAGVNEQFF
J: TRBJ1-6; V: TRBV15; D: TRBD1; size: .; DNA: TGTGCCACCAGCGGAGGGACAGGGAAATTTTATAATTCACCCCTCCACTTT; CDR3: CATSGGTGKFYNSPLHF
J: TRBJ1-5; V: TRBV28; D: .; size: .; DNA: TGTGCCAGCAGTTTACTCCGGCAGGAAAATCAGCCCCAGCATTTT; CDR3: CASSLLRQENQPQHF
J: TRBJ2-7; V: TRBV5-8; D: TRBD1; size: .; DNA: TGTGCCAGCAGCTTAGGGGACAGCTCCTACGAGCAGTACTTC; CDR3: CASSLGDSSYEQYF
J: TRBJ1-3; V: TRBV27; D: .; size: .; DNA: TGTGCCAGCAGTCCCAGGACACCATTCTCTGGAAACACCATATATTTT; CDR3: CASSPRTPFSGNTIYF
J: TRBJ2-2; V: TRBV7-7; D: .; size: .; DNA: TGTGCTAGCAGCTTAGGAGGGTTCAACACCGGGGAGCTGTTTTTT; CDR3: CASSLGGFNTGELFF
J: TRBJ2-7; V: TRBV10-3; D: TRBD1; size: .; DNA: TGTGCCACCCGACCTGGGACAGCAGGCGAGCAGTACTTC; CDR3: CATRPGTAGEQYF
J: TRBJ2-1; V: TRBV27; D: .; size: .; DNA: TGTGCCAGCACTACGGACTCGCACAATGAGCAGTTCTTC; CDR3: CASTTDSHNEQFF
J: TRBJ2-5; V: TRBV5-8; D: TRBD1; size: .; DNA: TGTGCCAGCAGCTTCCCCGGGACAGGTCTAGGCAGGGAAGAGACCCAGTACTTC; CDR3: CASSFPGTGLGREETQYF
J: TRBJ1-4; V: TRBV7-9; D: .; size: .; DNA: TGTGCCAGCAGCTTCCGACAGGCCCCAAATGAAAAACTGTTTTTT; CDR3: CASSFRQAPNEKLFF
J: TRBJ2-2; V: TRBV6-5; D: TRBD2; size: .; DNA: TGTGCCAGCAGTTACTCACTAGCGTTAGAGCTGTTTTTT; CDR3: CASSYSLALELFF
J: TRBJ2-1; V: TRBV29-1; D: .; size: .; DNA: TGCAGCGTTGAAGTTGGTGCGATGAATGAGCAGTTCTTC; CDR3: CSVEVGAMNEQFF
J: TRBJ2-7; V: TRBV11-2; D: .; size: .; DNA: TGTGCCAGCAGCTTAGGGCAGACCTACGAGCAGTACTTC; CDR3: CASSLGQTYEQYF
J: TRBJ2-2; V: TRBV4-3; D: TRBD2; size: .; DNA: TGCGCCAGCAGCCAAGATGGGGCTAGCGGGAGGGCCCTAAAGAACGGGGAGCTGTTTTTT; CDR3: CASSQDGASGRALKNGELFF
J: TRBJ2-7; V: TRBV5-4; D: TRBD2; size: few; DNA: TGTGCCAGCAGCTCCGGACTAGCGGGAGAAGAGATCGACGAGCAGTACTTC; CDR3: CASSSGLAGEEIDEQYF
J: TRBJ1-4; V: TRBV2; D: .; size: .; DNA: TGTGCCAGCAGTGAAACGGGGGTTGCAACTAATGAAAAACTGTTTTTT; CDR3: CASSETGVATNEKLFF
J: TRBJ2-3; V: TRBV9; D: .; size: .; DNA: TGTGCCAGCAGCGTCTCGGGGTTGCCAGATACGCAGTATTTT; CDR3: CASSVSGLPDTQYF
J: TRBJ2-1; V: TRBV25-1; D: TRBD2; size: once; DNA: TGTGCCAGCAGTGGCGCCGGGACTAGCGGCCACAATGAGCAGTTCTTC; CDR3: CASSGAGTSGHNEQFF
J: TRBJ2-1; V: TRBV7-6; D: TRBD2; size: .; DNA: TGTGCCAGCAGCTTACCCCGACAGGAGCTAGCGGGAAACGCCTACAATGAGCAGTTCTTC; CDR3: CASSLPRQELAGNAYNEQFF
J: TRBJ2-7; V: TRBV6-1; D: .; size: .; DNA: TGTGCCAGCACGCAGCCGTCGACCTACGAGCAGTACTTC; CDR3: CASTQPSTYEQYF
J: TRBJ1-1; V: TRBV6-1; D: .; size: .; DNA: TGTGCCAGCAGTGAATTGGGTGGGGGGGTCGGAACTGAAGCTTTCTTT; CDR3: CASSELGGGVGTEAFF
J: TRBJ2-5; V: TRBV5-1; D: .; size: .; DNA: TGCGCCAGCAGCTTGTACGGTCAAACAGGCATCGAGACCCAGTACTTC; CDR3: CASSLYGQTGIETQYF
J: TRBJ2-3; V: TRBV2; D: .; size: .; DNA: TGTGCCAGCAGCCGCTCGGTTTCCACAGATACGCAGTATTTT; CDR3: CASSRSVSTDTQYF
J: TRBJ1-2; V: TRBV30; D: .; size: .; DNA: TGTGCCTGGCAAGGGAGCAGGGATGGCTACACCTTC; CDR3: CAWQGSRDGYTF